This T cell receptor (beta chain) was documented in a study of patients and donors after allogeneic stem cell transplantation. MiXCR was run by TCRdb on the RT-PCR reads, yielding one entry per CDR3 protein. The sample consists of more than 150,000 distinct CDR3 sequences, around 41% of them appearing once. The sample holds one count of this clonotype. The sequence derives from a human donor who was either an allogeneic HSCT recipient or a stem cell or donor lymphocyte infusion donor (not recorded which). It is not recorded whose cells these are; they may come from a transplant donor. The source material was blood, either unsorted or a sorted T cell fraction (not recorded which).

In DNA form, the CDR3 reads TGTGCCAGCAACGGACTAGCGGGATTCAACGAGCAGTACTTC. Its translation is CASNGLAGFNEQYF. The V and J genes are TRBV6-5 and TRBJ2-7; TRBD2 agrees at 12 bases. This CDR3 is built from 14 residues. With V trimmed by 7 bases and J by 5 bases, 6 bases remained unmatched. Germline V gene data show CDR1 as MNHEY and CDR2 as SVGAGI.